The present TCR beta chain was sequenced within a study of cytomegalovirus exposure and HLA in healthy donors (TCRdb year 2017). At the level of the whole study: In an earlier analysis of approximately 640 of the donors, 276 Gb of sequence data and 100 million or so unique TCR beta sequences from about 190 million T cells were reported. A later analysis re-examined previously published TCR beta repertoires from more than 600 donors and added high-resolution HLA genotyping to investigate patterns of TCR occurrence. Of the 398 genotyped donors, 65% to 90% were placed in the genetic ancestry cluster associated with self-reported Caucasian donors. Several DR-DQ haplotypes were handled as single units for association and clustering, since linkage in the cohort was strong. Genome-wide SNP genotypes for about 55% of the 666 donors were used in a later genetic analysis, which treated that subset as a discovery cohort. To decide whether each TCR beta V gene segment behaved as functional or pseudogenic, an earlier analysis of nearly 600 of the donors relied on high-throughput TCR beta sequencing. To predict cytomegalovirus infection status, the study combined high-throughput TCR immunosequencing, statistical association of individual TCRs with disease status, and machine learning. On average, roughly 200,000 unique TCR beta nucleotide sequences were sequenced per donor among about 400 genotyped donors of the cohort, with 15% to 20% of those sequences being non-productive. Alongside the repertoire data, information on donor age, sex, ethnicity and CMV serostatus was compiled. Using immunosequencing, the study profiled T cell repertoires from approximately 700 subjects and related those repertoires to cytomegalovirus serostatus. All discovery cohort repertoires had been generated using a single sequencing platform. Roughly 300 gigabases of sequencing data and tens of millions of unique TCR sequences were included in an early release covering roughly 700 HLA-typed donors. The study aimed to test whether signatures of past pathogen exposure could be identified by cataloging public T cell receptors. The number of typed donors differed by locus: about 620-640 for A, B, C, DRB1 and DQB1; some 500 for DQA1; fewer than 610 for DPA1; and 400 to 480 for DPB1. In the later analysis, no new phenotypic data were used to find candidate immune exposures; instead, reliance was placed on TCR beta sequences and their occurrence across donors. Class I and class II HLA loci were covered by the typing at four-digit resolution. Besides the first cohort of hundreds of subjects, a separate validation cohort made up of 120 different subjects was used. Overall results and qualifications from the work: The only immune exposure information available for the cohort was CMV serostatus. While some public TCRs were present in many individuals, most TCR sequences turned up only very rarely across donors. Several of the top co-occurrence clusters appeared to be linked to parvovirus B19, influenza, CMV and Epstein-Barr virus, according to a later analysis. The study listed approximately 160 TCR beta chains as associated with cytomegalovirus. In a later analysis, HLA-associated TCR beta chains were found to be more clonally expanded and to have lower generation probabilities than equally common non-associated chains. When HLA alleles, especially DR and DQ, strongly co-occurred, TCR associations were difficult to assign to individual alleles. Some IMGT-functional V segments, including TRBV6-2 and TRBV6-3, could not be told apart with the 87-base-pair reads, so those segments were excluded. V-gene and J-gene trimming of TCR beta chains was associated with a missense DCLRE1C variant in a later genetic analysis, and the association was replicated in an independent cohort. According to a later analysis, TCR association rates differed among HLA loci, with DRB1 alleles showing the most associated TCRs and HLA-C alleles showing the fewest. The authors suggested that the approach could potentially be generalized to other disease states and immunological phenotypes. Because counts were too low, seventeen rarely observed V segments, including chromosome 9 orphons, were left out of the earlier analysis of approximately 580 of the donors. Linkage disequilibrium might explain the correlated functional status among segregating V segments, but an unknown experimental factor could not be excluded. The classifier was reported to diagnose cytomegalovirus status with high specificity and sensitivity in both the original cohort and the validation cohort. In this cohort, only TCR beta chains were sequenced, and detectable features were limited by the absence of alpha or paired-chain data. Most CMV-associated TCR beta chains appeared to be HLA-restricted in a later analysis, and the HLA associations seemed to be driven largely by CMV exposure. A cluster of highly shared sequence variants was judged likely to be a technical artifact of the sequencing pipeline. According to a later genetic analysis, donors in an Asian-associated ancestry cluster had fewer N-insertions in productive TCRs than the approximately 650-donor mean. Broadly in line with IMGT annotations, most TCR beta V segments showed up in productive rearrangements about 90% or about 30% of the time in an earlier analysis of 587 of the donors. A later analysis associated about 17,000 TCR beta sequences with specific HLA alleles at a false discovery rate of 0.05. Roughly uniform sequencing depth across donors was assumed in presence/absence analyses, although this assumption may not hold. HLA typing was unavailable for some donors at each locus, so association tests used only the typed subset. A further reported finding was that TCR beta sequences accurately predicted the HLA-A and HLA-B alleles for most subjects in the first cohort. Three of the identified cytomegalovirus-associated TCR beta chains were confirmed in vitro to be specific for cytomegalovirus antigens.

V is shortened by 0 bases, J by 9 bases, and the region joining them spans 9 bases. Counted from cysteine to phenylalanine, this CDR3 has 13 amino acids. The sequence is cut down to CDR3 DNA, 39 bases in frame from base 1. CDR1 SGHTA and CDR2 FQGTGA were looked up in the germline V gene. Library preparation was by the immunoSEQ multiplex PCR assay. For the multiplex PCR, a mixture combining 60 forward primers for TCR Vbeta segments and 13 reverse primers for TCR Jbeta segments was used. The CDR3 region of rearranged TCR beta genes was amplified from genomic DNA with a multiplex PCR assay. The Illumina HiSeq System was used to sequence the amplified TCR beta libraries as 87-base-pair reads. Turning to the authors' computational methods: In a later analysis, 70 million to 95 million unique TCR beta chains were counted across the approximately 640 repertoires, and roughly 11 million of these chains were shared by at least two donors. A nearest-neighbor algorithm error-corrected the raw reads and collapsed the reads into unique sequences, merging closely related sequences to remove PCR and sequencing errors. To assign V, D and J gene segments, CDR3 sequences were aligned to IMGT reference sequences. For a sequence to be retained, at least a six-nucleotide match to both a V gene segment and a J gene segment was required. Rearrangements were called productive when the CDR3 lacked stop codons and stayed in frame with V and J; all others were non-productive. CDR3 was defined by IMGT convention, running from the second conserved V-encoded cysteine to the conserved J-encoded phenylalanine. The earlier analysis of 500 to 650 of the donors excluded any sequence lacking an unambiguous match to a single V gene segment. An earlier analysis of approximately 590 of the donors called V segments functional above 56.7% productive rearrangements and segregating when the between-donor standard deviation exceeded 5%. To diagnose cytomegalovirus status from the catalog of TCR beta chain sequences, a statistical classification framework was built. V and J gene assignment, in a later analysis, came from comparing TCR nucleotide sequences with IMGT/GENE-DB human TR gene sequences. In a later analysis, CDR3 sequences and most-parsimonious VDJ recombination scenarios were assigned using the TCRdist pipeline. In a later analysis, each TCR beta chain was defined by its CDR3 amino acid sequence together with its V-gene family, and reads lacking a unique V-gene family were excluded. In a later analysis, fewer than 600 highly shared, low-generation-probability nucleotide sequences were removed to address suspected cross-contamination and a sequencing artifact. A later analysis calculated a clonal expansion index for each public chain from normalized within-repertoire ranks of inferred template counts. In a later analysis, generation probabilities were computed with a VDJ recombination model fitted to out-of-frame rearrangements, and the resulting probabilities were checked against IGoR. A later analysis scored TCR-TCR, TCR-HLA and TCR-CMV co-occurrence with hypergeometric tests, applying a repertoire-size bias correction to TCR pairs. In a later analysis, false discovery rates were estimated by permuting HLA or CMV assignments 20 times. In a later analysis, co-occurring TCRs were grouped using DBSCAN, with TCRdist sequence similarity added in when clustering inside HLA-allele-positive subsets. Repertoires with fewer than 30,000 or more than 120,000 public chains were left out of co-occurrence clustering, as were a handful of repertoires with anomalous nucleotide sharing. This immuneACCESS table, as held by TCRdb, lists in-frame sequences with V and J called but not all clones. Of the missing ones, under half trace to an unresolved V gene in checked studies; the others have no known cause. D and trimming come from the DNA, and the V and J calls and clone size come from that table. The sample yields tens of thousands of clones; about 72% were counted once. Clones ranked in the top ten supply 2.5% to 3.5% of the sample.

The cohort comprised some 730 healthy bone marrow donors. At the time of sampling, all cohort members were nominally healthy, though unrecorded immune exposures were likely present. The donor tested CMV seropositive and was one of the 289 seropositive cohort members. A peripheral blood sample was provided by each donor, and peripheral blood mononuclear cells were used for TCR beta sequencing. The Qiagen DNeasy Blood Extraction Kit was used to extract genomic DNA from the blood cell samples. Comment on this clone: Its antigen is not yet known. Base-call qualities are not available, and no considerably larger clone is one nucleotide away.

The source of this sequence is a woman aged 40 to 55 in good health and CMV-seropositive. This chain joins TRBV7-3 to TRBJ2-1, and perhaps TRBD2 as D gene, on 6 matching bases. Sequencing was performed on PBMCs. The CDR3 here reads CASSLTLGGEQFF. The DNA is TGTGCCAGCAGCTTAACGTTGGGGGGTGAGCAGTTCTTC.